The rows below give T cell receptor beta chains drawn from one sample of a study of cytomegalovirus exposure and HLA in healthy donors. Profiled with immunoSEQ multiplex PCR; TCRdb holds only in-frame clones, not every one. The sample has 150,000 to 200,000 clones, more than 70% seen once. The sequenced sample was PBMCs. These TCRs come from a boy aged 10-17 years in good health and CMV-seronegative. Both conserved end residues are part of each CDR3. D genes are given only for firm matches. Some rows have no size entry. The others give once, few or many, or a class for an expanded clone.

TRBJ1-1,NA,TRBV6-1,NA,TGTGCCAGCAGGGAGATGACACGGGGGACTGAAGCTTTCTTT,CASREMTRGTEAFF
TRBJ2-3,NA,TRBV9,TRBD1,TGTGCCAGCAGCGTAGGCCACAGGGGCGCAGGAGATACGCAGTATTTT,CASSVGHRGAGDTQYF
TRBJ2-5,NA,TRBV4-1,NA,TGCGCCAGCAGCCAAGAGTGGGCAGGTCTGAAGACCCAGTACTTC,CASSQEWAGLKTQYF
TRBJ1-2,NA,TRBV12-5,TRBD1,TGTGCTAGTGGTTTGGGGACAGGGTTTCCGTATGGCTACACCTTC,CASGLGTGFPYGYTF
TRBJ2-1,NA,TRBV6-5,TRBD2,TGTGCCAGCAGTTCCAGCGGGGGGAGGAACAATGAGCAGTTCTTC,CASSSSGGRNNEQFF
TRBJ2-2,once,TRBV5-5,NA,TGTGCCAGCAGCTTAGTAGACAGCTTTAACACGAACACCGGGGAGCTGTTTTTT,CASSLVDSFNTNTGELFF
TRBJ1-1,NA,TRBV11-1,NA,TGTGCCAGCAGGCAGGGGCCGTGGAACACTGAAGCTTTCTTT,CASRQGPWNTEAFF
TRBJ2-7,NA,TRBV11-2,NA,TGTGCCAGCAGCTTCTTATGGGACTCCTCCTTC,CASSFLWDSSF
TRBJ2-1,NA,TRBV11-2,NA,TGTGCCAGCAGCTTAAGGTTGGCGCAGGGGCCTCGCAATGAGCAGTTCTTC,CASSLRLAQGPRNEQFF
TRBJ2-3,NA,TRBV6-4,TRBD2,TGTGCCAGCAGTGTCAGCGGGAGCCCCACGGTAGATACGCAGTATTTT,CASSVSGSPTVDTQYF
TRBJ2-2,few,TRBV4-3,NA,TGCGCCAGCAGCCAAGTTGGCAGGTTAAACACCGGGGAGCTGTTTTTT,CASSQVGRLNTGELFF
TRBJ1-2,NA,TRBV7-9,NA,TGTGCCAGCAGCGGGCAGGGCCCCTATGGCTACACCTTC,CASSGQGPYGYTF
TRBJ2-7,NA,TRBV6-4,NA,TGTGCCAGCAGTGTTAGTCCGGGATACGAGCAGTACTTC,CASSVSPGYEQYF
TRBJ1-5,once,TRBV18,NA,TGTGCCAGCTCCCCCCAGCGCCAGGGGACGGATCAGCCCCAGCATTTT,CASSPQRQGTDQPQHF
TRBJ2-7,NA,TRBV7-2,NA,TGTGCCAGCAGCTTTTCAGGGTCCTCCTACGAGCAGTACTTC,CASSFSGSSYEQYF
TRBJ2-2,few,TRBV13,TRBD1,TGTGCCAGCAGCCCGGGGACAGGGAGAAACACCGGGGAGCTGTTTTTT,CASSPGTGRNTGELFF
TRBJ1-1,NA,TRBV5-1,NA,TGCGCCAGCAGCTTGGTCAGGCGCACTGAAGCTTTCTTT,CASSLVRRTEAFF
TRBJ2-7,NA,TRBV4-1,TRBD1,TGCGCCAGCAGCCACGGACAGGTGAAGTACTTC,CASSHGQVKYF
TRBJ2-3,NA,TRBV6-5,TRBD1,TGTGCCAGCACAGGGGGACAATTAGATACGCAGTATTTT,CASTGGQLDTQYF
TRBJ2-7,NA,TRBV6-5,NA,TGTGCCAGCAGTTACTTGACAGCCTCCTCCTACGAGCAGTACTTC,CASSYLTASSYEQYF
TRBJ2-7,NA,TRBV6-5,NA,TGTGCCAGCGGGGACACTCCTTACGAGCAGTACTTC,CASGDTPYEQYF
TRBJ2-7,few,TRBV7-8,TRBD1,TGTGCCAGCAGGATAGACAGGGGGCTGAACGAGCAGTACTTC,CASRIDRGLNEQYF
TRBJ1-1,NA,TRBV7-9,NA,TGTGCCAGCAGCTTAGAGGGAGGGATGAACACTGAAGCTTTCTTT,CASSLEGGMNTEAFF
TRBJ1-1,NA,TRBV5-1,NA,TGCGCCAGCAGCTTCACTATTGGGACTGAAGCTTTCTTT,CASSFTIGTEAFF
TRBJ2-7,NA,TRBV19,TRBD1,TGTGCCAGTAGTATGAAAGGGACAGAGAGAACCTACGAGCAGTACTTC,CASSMKGTERTYEQYF
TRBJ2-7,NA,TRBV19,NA,TGTGCCAGTAGTAAGAGCCTAGGGGGCGAGCAGTACTTC,CASSKSLGGEQYF
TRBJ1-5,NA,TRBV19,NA,TGTGCCAGTAGTATACAGGGTTCTCATCAGCCCCAGCATTTT,CASSIQGSHQPQHF
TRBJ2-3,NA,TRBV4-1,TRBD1,TGCGCCAGCAGCCAATTTGGACAGGAGCTCACAGATACGCAGTATTTT,CASSQFGQELTDTQYF
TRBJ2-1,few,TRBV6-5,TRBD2,TGTGCCAGCAGTCCCTTAGCGGGGGGGCCCAATGAGCAGTTCTTC,CASSPLAGGPNEQFF
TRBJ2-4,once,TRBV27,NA,TGTGCCAGCAGTTTAGCGGGCGGTCTGGCCAAAAACATTCAGTACTTC,CASSLAGGLAKNIQYF
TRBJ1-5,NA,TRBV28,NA,TGTGCCAGCAGTCCGAGGGGACATAGCAATCAGCCCCAGCATTTT,CASSPRGHSNQPQHF
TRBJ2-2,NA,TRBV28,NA,TGTGCCAGCAGTCTCCTAGCGGGGGAGCTGTTTTTT,CASSLLAGELFF
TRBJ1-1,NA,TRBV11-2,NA,TGTGCCAGCCAGAGAATGCGTGGGGCAGGGAACACTGAAGCTTTCTTT,CASQRMRGAGNTEAFF
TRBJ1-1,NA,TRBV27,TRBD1,TGTGCCAGCAGTACGACAGGGGGCGCAGCCACTGAAGCTTTCTTT,CASSTTGGAATEAFF
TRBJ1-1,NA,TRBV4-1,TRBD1,TGCGCCAGCAGCCCGAGACAGGGGGAAGGGACTGAAGCTTTCTTT,CASSPRQGEGTEAFF
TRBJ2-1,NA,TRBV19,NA,TGTGCCAGTAGTAGTAATTTAGTCGATGAGCAGTTCTTC,CASSSNLVDEQFF
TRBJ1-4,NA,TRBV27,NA,TGTGCCAGCAGCTCCCAGGGTTATCCCCAACTGTTTTTT,CASSSQGYPQLFF
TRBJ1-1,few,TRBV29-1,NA,TGCAGCGTTGAAGGGCGGTTGAACACTGAAGCTTTCTTT,CSVEGRLNTEAFF
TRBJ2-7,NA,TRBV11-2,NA,TGTGCCAGCAGCCCCCAGGGGGGATCCTACGAGCAGTACTTC,CASSPQGGSYEQYF
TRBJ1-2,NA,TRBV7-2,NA,TGTGCCAGCAGCTTAGCAAGAGCCCTCGGCTACACCTTC,CASSLARALGYTF
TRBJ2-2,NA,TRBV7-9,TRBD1,TGTGCCAGCAGCGCAACAGGGGGCTCGAACACCGGGGAGCTGTTTTTT,CASSATGGSNTGELFF
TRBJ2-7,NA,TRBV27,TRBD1,TGTGCCAGCAGTTTGGGACAGGGGGCCTACGAGCAGTACTTC,CASSLGQGAYEQYF
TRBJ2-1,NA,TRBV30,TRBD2,TGTGCCTGGGACAGCGGGACCTACAATGAGCAGTTCTTC,CAWDSGTYNEQFF
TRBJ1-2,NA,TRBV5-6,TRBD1,TGTGCCAGCAGCTCCGTCCGGGACAGGGTGACACGCCGTGGCTACACCTTC,CASSSVRDRVTRRGYTF
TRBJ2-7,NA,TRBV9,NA,TGTGCCAGCAGCGTAGACGGGAGTGGTTACGAGCAGTACTTC,CASSVDGSGYEQYF
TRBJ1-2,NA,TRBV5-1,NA,TGCGCCAGCCGCGGTATGAACGGTCCCTCCTATGGCTACACCTTC,CASRGMNGPSYGYTF
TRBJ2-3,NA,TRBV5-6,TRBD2,TGTGCCAGCAGCTTGTATTCCGGGACTAGCGGTACAGATACGCAGTATTTT,CASSLYSGTSGTDTQYF
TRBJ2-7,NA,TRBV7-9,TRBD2,TGTTCCAGCAGCCAGACGAGCGGGAGATGGTACGAGCAGTACTTC,CSSSQTSGRWYEQYF